This T cell receptor (beta chain) was captured by sequencing in a study of T cells after posttransplantation cyclophosphamide. General study points: After PTCy, TRB diversity resembled that of CNI/methotrexate controls.

The data were produced by immunoSEQ multiplex PCR, yet TCRdb's version contains in-frame clones alone and is incomplete. The table records 25,000 to 30,000 clones without singletons, the ten largest covering about 2.9%. The CDR3 has 13 residues. The germline V gene has CDR1 MNHEY and CDR2 SMNVEV (reference sequence). Between the trimmed V and J ends, which lost 2 bases and 6 bases, there was a span of 11 bases. This clone was seen many times. Its antigen is still unknown. The source of this sequence is a woman between 55 and 75 years old in good health, CMV-negative, and a related stem cell transplant donor. The chain employs TRBV27 and TRBJ2-7, with a weak D call TRBD1 (6 bases). Sample: PBMCs. The CDR3 loop is CASSLGGTREQYF. In DNA form, the CDR3 reads TGTGCCAGCAGTTTAGGTGGGACACGCGAGCAGTACTTC.